The sample holds many counts of the clone carrying this T cell receptor (beta chain). Its target is unknown. These data come from a study of T cells in Graves' hyperthyroidism and ophthalmopathy. General study results and limits: Ophthalmopathy and stable hyperthyroidism were separated by a 13 V-J model.

Clinicians diagnosed patients from clinical symptoms, serum thyroxine and TRAb, thyroid ultrasound and orbital computed tomography. TCR beta CDR3 regions were amplified from RNA transcripts. The HTBI set primed first-round TCR CDR3 RT-PCR. MiXCR, run by TCRdb on the multiplex PCR reads, gives a single entry per CDR3 protein. The sample lists approximately 430,000 distinct CDR3 sequences, about 14% occurring once. CDR3 length equals 15 residues. The germline V gene has CDR1 SEHNR and CDR2 FQNEAQ (reference sequence). The V and J ends lost 5 bases and 2 bases respectively, with 16 bases between them. This TCR was recovered from a man between 18 and 29 years old with Graves' ophthalmopathy. The sequenced sample consisted of blood. The V and J genes are TRBV7-9 and TRBJ2-7, with D tentatively TRBD2 (6 bases). The CDR3 reads CASSPFRGNPYEQYF. The CDR3 DNA sequence: TGTGCCAGCAGCCCCTTCCGGGGGAATCCCTACGAGCAGTACTTC.